These 16 T cell receptor beta chains were sequenced from one sample in a study of T cell responses to AZD1222 COVID-19 vaccine. Some clones are missing from TCRdb's copy, which holds only in-frame ones; the method was immunoSEQ multiplex PCR. The data show around 94,000 clones, about 88% seen once. The specimen was peripheral blood, collected on day 0 of AZD1222 vaccination. All receptors come from an adult in good health.

This chain connects TRBV28 to TRBJ2-7, with no clear D. There are 13 residues in the CDR3. Germline CDR1 MDHEN, CDR2 SYDVKM. Between the trimmed V and J ends, which lost 5 bases and 5 bases, there was a span of 13 bases. As DNA, the CDR3 is TGTGCCAGCAGTCCCCATCGAAGGGACGAGCAGTACTTC. It encodes CASSPHRRDEQYF.

The chain joins TRBV28 to TRBJ1-1; D gene ambiguous. Germline loops: CDR1 MDHEN, CDR2 SYDVKM. With 5 bases removed from V and 4 bases from J, the gap between germline ends came to 8 bases. This CDR3 spans 12 amino acids. The CDR3 bases are TGTGCCAGCAGTCCATTGGGCACTGAAGCTTTCTTT. It yields the protein CASSPLGTEAFF.

The V and J genes are TRBV4-3 and TRBJ2-2; no firm D call. The CDR3 consists of 15 residues. Trimming left V 2 bases short and J 2 bases short, with 9 bases between. From germline, CDR1 is LGHNA and CDR2 YSLEER. The CDR3 reads CASSQSLLNTGELFF. In nucleotides, the CDR3 is TGCGCCAGCAGCCAAAGCCTCCTTAACACCGGGGAGCTGTTTTTT.

The chain's CDR3 is CASSSDRSSYNEQFF. In nucleotides, the CDR3 is TGTGCCAGTAGTAGCGACAGGAGCTCCTACAATGAGCAGTTCTTC. V gene TRBV19 combines with J gene TRBJ2-1; tentatively, D is TRBD1 (6 bases). In germline, CDR1 is LNHDA, CDR2 SQIVND (reference sequence). The CDR3 covers 15 residues. Trimming took 4 bases from V and 0 from J, leaving 10 bases between them. Using reference TRBV19 and TRBJ2-1 for the parts outside the CDR3, the full variable domain is DGGITQSPKYLFRKEGQNVTLSCEQNLNHDAMYWYRQDPGQGLRLIYYSQIVNDFQKGDIAEGYSVSREKKESFPLTVTSAQKNPTAFYLCASSSDRSSYNEQFFGPGTRLTVL.

The genes are TRBV7-9 and TRBJ2-1; 9 bases are a match to TRBD1. CDR3 length: 16 amino acids. The trim removed 1 base at V and 6 bases at J, leaving 7 bases unmatched. Germline V gene sequence: CDR1 SEHNR, CDR2 FQNEAQ (reference sequence). CDR3 sequence (DNA): TGTGCCAGCAGCTTAGAAGGGACAGGGCTCGCCAATGAGCAGTTCTTC. Its translation: CASSLEGTGLANEQFF.

The chain combines TRBV10-1 with TRBJ2-3, with D possibly matching TRBD1 (5 bases). V was shortened by 10 bases and J by 5 bases, with 19 bases between the two germline ends. The CDR3 sequence is 14 residues long. The germline V gene encodes CDR1 WNHNN and CDR2 SYGVQD (reference sequence). This CDR3 is CATLQAGRIDTQYF. CDR3 nucleotide sequence: TGCGCCACCCTGCAGGCAGGGCGGATAGATACGCAGTATTTT.

The chain links TRBV2 to TRBJ1-5; D uncertain. The germline V and J ends were trimmed by 5 bases and 2 bases, with 7 bases remaining between them. Germline V gives CDR1 SNHLY, CDR2 FYNNEI. The CDR3 has 13 residues. The CDR3: CASSSEGNQPQHF. As DNA, the CDR3 is TGTGCCAGCAGTTCGGAAGGCAATCAGCCCCAGCATTTT.

This clone has a handful of counts. CDR3 nucleotide sequence: TGTGCCACCAGCTTCGGACTAGGTGTGGACGAGCAGTACTTC. Its protein product is CATSFGLGVDEQYF. The gene calls are TRBV15 and TRBJ2-7; 7 nucleotides align to TRBD2. With 5 bases clipped from V and 5 bases from J, the junction kept 9 bases outside the gene matches. CDR1 is LNHNV, CDR2 YYDKDF, per germline (reference sequence). The CDR3 covers 14 residues. The full variable domain, completed using reference TRBV15 and TRBJ2-7, is DAMVIQNPRYQVTQFGKPVTLSCSQTLNHNVMYWYQQKSSQAPKLLFHYYDKDFNNEADTPDNFQSRRPNTSFCFLDIRSPGLGDTAMYLCATSFGLGVDEQYFGPGTRLTVT.

The rearrangement uses TRBV6-5 and TRBJ2-7; D may be TRBD1 or TRBD2 (5 bases each). The CDR3 sequence is 15 residues long. CDR1 is MNHEY, CDR2 SVGAGI, per germline. Trimming left V 4 bases short and J 6 bases short, with 19 bases between. The CDR3 DNA reads as TGTGCCAGCAGTTTCCCTAGGGCCACGGGGCTCGAGCAGTACTTC. Protein sequence: CASSFPRATGLEQYF.

The chain recombines TRBV9 with TRBJ1-4; TRBD1 is a possible D gene (5 bases). Germline assignment: CDR1 SGDLS and CDR2 YYNGEE. The CDR3 consists of 14 residues. V lost 3 bases and J lost 6, with 12 bases in between. The CDR3 nucleotides are TGTGCCAGCAGCGCCTCTCTGGGGGATGAAAAACTGTTTTTT. It is translated as CASSASLGDEKLFF.

The genes are TRBV7-3 and TRBJ1-3, with TRBD1 identical over 7 bases. Trimming at V came to 5 bases and at J to 4 bases, leaving 8 bases not matched to a gene. The CDR3 is 15 residues long. Germline values: CDR1 SGHTA, CDR2 FQGTGA. The CDR3 sequence: CASSQQGGSGNTIYF. CDR3 bases: TGTGCCAGCAGCCAGCAGGGGGGGAGCGGAAACACCATATATTTT.

The chain couples TRBV4-1 to TRBJ1-4; D ambiguous. This CDR3 has 16 amino acids. V lost 4 bases and J 3 bases, leaving 15 bases between the germline ends. The germline CDR1 and CDR2 sequences are MGHRA and YSYEKL. This CDR3 reads CASSRAKRQANEKLFF. The CDR3 nucleotides read TGCGCCAGCAGCCGCGCCAAGAGGCAGGCTAATGAAAAACTGTTTTTT.

The chain carries TRBV6-6 and TRBJ2-1; 8 positions agree with TRBD2. After removal of 6 bases from V and 8 bases from J, the junction contained 12 bases not matched to a gene. CDR3 length equals 15 residues. Germline CDR1 and CDR2: MNHNY and SVGAGI (reference sequence). In DNA form, the CDR3 reads TGTGCCAGCAGCCTACGGAGCGGGAGCAAGGATGAGCAGTTCTTC. It codes for CASSLRSGSKDEQFF.

The chain employs TRBV5-1 and TRBJ2-2; 8 bases map to TRBD1. The CDR3 has 17 amino acids. Germline values: CDR1 SGHRS, CDR2 YFSETQ. V shed 2 bases, J shed 1 base, and the junction held 7 bases outside the gene matches. This chain's CDR3 is CASSFLIDRGNTGELFF. The CDR3 bases are TGCGCCAGCAGCTTCCTAATTGACAGGGGGAACACCGGGGAGCTGTTTTTT.

The genes are TRBV7-2 and TRBJ2-3, with D possibly being TRBD2 (5 bases). Trimming left V 1 base short and J 0 bases short, with 8 bases between. Germline CDR1 and CDR2: SGHTA and FQGNSA. The CDR3 extends over 15 amino acids. CDR3 DNA: TGTGCCAGCAGCTTAGGGACTCCAAGCACAGATACGCAGTATTTT. It yields the protein CASSLGTPSTDTQYF.

This clone came up a few times. V gene TRBV7-9 combines with J gene TRBJ2-3; no clear D gene. This CDR3 region has 12 residues. Germline V CDR1 and CDR2: SEHNR, FQNEAQ (reference sequence). The germline V and J ends were trimmed by 2 bases and 4 bases, with 4 bases remaining between them. DNA of the CDR3: TGTGCCAGCAGCTTATCAGCAGATACGCAGTATTTT. It codes for CASSLSADTQYF.